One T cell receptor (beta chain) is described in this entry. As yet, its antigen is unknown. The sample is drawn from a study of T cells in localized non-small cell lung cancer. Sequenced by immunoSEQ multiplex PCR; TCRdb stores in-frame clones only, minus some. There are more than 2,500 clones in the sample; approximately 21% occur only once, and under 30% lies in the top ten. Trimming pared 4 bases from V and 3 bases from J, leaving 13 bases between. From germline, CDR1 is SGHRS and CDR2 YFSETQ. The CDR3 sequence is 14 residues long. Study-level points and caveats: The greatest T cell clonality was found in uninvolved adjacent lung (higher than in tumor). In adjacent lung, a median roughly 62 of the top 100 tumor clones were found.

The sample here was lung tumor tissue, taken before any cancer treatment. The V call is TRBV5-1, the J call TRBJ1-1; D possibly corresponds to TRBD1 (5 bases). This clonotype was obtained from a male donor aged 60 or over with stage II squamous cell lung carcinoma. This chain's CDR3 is CASSPRAVDTEAFF. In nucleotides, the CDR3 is TGCGCCAGCAGCCCCAGGGCGGTCGACACTGAAGCTTTCTTT.